This T cell receptor (beta chain) was observed in a study of blood T cell repertoires in COVID-19. Clones were read by immunoSEQ multiplex PCR, and TCRdb kept only the in-frame ones, dropping some. The data contain under 200,000 clones, over 80% of them seen just once; the ten biggest clones take up roughly 13%. Germline CDR1 and CDR2: SNHLY and FYNNEI. This CDR3 has 13 amino acids. The ends lost 5 bases at V and 11 bases at J; junction bases unmatched: 9. The chain employs TRBV2 and TRBJ1-3; TRBD1 matches 7 bases. The sequencing input was PBMCs or T cells enriched from blood (not recorded which). This receptor was taken from a woman aged 55-75 years who had recovered from COVID-19. CDR3 in amino acids: CASSRTGPQAIYF. The CDR3 DNA sequence: TGTGCCAGCAGTAGGACAGGTCCACAGGCCATATATTTT. The whole variable domain, remainder taken from reference TRBV2 and TRBJ1-3, is EPEVTQTPSHQVTQMGQEVILRCVPISNHLYFYWYRQILGQKVEFLVSFYNNEISEKSEIFDDQFSVERPDGSNFTLKIRSTKLEDSAMYFCASSRTGPQAIYFGEGSWLTVV.